Given below is one TCR beta chain in context. It lacks a known antigen. No much larger clone is present one base from it, and per-base qualities are unavailable. The sample originates from a study of cytomegalovirus exposure and HLA in healthy donors (dated by TCRdb to about 2017). With respect to the entire study: According to an earlier analysis of 587 of the donors, about 179 million T cells yielded 120 million or so unique TCR beta sequences and 276 Gb of sequence data. An early release that covered around 590 HLA-typed donors contained approximately 300 gigabases of sequencing data and 65 million to 100 million unique TCR sequences. The genetic ancestry cluster associated with self-reported Caucasian donors included 70% to 85% of the roughly 400 genotyped donors. The study was designed to test whether signatures of past pathogen exposure could be identified by cataloging public T cell receptors. The study profiled the T cell repertoires of some 610 subjects by immunosequencing and related them to cytomegalovirus serostatus. In addition to the first cohort of 666 subjects, a separate validation cohort of 100 to 150 different subjects was used. To predict cytomegalovirus infection status, the study brought together high-throughput TCR immunosequencing, statistical association of individual TCRs with disease status, and machine learning. To study patterns of TCR occurrence, a later analysis re-analyzed previously published TCR beta repertoires from around 660 donors and added high-resolution HLA genotyping. Rather than drawing on any new phenotypic data, the later analysis identified candidate immune exposures from TCR beta sequences and the way those sequences occurred across donors. To decide whether each TCR beta V gene segment behaved as functional or pseudogenic, an earlier analysis of approximately 620 of the donors relied on high-throughput TCR beta sequencing. Donor age, sex, ethnicity and CMV serostatus were collected together with the repertoire data. A later genetic analysis took genome-wide SNP genotypes for about 65% of the 666 donors and used that subset as a discovery cohort. All discovery cohort repertoires had been generated on a single sequencing platform. Both class I and class II loci were covered by HLA typing, at four-digit resolution. The number of donors typed differed by locus, with about 629-630 for A, B, C, DRB1 and DQB1, over 500 for DQA1, 600 to 610 for DPA1, and around 430 for DPB1. Five DR-DQ haplotypes were treated as single units for association and clustering because of strong linkage in the cohort. Among a few hundred genotyped donors of the cohort, an average of around 240,000 unique TCR beta nucleotide sequences were sequenced per donor, about a sixth of them non-productive.

CDR1 MDHEN and CDR2 SYDVKM are derived from the germline V gene. Including the terminal cysteine and phenylalanine, the CDR3 comprises 13 residues. Only the CDR3 part of the read is kept: 39 bases, read in frame from the first base. The junction carries 8 bases between V and J, which are trimmed by 1 base and 6 bases respectively. The library was built by means of the immunoSEQ multiplex PCR assay. For the multiplex PCR, a mixture combining 60 forward primers for TCR Vbeta segments and 13 reverse primers for TCR Jbeta segments was used. The CDR3 region of rearranged TCR beta genes was amplified from genomic DNA by a multiplex PCR assay. The Illumina HiSeq System was used to sequence the amplified TCR beta libraries as 87-base-pair reads. The paper's processing steps were these. In a later analysis, some 80 million unique TCR beta chains were counted across the 650 to 750 repertoires, and around 11 million of these chains were shared by at least two donors. A nearest-neighbor algorithm error-corrected the raw reads and collapsed the reads into unique sequences, merging closely related sequences to remove PCR and sequencing errors. CDR3 sequences were aligned to IMGT reference sequences to assign V, D and J gene segments. For a sequence to be retained, a match of at least six nucleotides to both a V gene segment and a J gene segment was required. Rearrangements were classified as productive when the CDR3 lacked stop codons and remained in frame with V and J, and all other rearrangements were classified as non-productive. CDR3 was defined according to IMGT convention as the region running from the second conserved V-encoded cysteine to the conserved J-encoded phenylalanine. The earlier analysis of 500 to 750 of the donors excluded any sequence lacking an unambiguous match to a single V gene segment. In an earlier analysis of 450 to 750 of the donors, a V segment was called functional when productive rearrangements were above 56.7%, and segregating when the standard deviation between donors exceeded 5%. A statistical classification framework was built for diagnosing cytomegalovirus status from the catalog of TCR beta chain sequences. In a later analysis, TCR nucleotide sequences were compared against IMGT/GENE-DB human TR gene sequences so that V and J genes could be assigned. Using the TCRdist pipeline, a later analysis assigned CDR3 sequences along with most-parsimonious VDJ recombination scenarios. In a later analysis, every TCR beta chain was defined by the combination of its CDR3 amino acid sequence and its V-gene family, and reads without a unique V-gene family were dropped. In a later analysis, fewer than 600 highly shared, low-generation-probability nucleotide sequences were removed to address suspected cross-contamination and a sequencing artifact. In a later analysis, a clonal expansion index was calculated for each public chain from normalized within-repertoire ranks of inferred template counts. In a later analysis, generation probabilities were computed with a VDJ recombination model fitted to out-of-frame rearrangements, and the resulting probabilities were checked against IGoR. A later analysis scored TCR-TCR, TCR-HLA and TCR-CMV co-occurrence with hypergeometric tests, applying a repertoire-size bias correction to TCR pairs. To estimate false discovery rates, a later analysis permuted the HLA or CMV assignments 20 times. A later analysis grouped co-occurring TCRs with DBSCAN, adding TCRdist sequence similarity when clustering within HLA-allele-positive subsets. Repertoires with fewer than 30,000 or more than 120,000 public chains, plus five repertoires with anomalous nucleotide sharing, were excluded from co-occurrence clustering. The table was pulled from immuneACCESS by TCRdb, which kept in-frame rearrangements only. Such tables lose some clones; where checked, under half of the loss comes from unresolved V genes, and the rest has no known cause. V and J calls and clone size come straight from that table; D and trimming were deduced from the DNA. The sample has under 300,000 clones on record, roughly two thirds of them singletons. The top ten constitute approximately 2.3% of the sample.

The cohort consisted of 670 or so healthy bone marrow donors. All cohort members were sampled while nominally healthy, although unrecorded immune exposures were likely present. The donor was CMV seronegative and belonged to the group of around 350 seronegative cohort members. A peripheral blood sample was provided by each donor, and peripheral blood mononuclear cells were used for TCR beta sequencing. The Qiagen DNeasy Blood Extraction Kit was used to extract genomic DNA from the blood cell samples. Study-wide findings and limitations: Linkage disequilibrium might explain the correlated functional status among segregating V segments, but an unknown experimental factor could not be ruled out. A later genetic analysis associated a missense DCLRE1C variant with V-gene and J-gene trimming of TCR beta chains, and an independent cohort replicated the association. Some IMGT-functional V segments, including TRBV6-2 and TRBV6-3, could not be told apart with the 87-base-pair reads, so those segments were excluded. The study gave a list of some 150 TCR beta chains associated with cytomegalovirus. In vitro tests confirmed that a few of the cytomegalovirus-associated TCR beta chains recognize cytomegalovirus antigens. A further reported finding was that TCR beta sequences accurately predicted the HLA-A and HLA-B alleles for most subjects in the first cohort. An earlier analysis of around 500 of the donors showed that most TCR beta V segments appeared in productive rearrangements either about 87% or about 30% of the time, which broadly matched IMGT annotations. The sequencing pipeline was judged likely to have produced a cluster of highly shared sequence variants as a technical artifact. In a later analysis, several top co-occurrence clusters were reported to appear linked to parvovirus B19, influenza, CMV and Epstein-Barr virus. In a later analysis, HLA-associated TCR beta chains were found to be more clonally expanded and to have lower generation probabilities than equally common non-associated chains. Presence/absence analyses assumed roughly uniform sequencing depth across donors, an assumption that may not hold. Across donors, most TCR sequences were observed very rarely, whereas some public TCRs were present in many individuals. HLA typing was unavailable for some donors at each locus, so association tests used only the typed subset. When HLA alleles, especially DR and DQ, strongly co-occurred, attributing TCR associations to individual alleles was difficult. In a later analysis, 15,000 to 20,000 TCR beta sequences were associated with specific HLA alleles at a false discovery rate of 0.05. About 15 rarely observed V segments, including chromosome 9 orphons, were excluded from the earlier analysis of 550 to 700 of the donors because counts were too low. This cohort had only TCR beta chains sequenced, and the lack of alpha or paired-chain data limited which features could be detected. In a later analysis, most CMV-associated TCR beta chains were found to appear HLA-restricted, with HLA associations seemingly driven largely by CMV exposure. For the cohort, immune exposure information was limited to CMV serostatus. The authors suggested that the approach could potentially be generalized to other disease states and immunological phenotypes. In a later analysis, the rate of TCR association differed among HLA loci, with DRB1 alleles having the most associated TCRs and HLA-C alleles having the fewest. The classifier was reported to diagnose cytomegalovirus status with high specificity and sensitivity in both the original cohort and the validation cohort. According to a later genetic analysis, donors in an Asian-associated ancestry cluster had fewer N-insertions in productive TCRs than the approximately 700-donor mean.

The sequencing sample was made of PBMCs. This receptor was obtained from a female donor in good health and CMV-seronegative. In this chain, TRBV28 is recombined with TRBJ2-3; the D gene remains uncertain. In nucleotides, the sequence is TGTGCCAGCAGTTTATCCCATTTTGATACGCAGTATTTT. It codes for CASSLSHFDTQYF.